This T cell receptor (beta chain) was documented in a study of T cell clonality in common variable immunodeficiency. Broader study findings: Fewer deletions and N-nucleotide insertions were reportedly seen in common variable immunodeficiency TCR beta sequences.

This CDR3 is built from 15 residues. Germline V gene data show CDR1 as SQVTM and CDR2 as ANQGSEA. V dropped 6 bases and J dropped 5; count of bases not matched to a gene: 6. By share, this clone ranks as large. Its antigen remains unknown. The read ends 3 residues shy of where the CDR3 ends; the end is completed using the germline J gene. Measured with immunoSEQ multiplex PCR; TCRdb has only the in-frame clones, and not every one. The repertoire yields about 20,000 clones, none seen only once; the top ten contain under 3%. This rearrangement joins TRBV29-1 to TRBJ2-5; 16 bases fit TRBD2. Sample: peripheral blood mononuclear cells. This clonotype originated in a human donor with common variable immunodeficiency. The CDR3 sequence is CSVGLAGGPWETQYF. CDR3 bases read: TGCAGCGTGGGACTAGCGGGAGGGCCGTGGGAGACC.